In this sample, the clone carrying this T cell receptor (beta chain) turned up many times. The data were obtained in a study of T-cell memory formation after mild COVID-19. Per germline, CDR1 MNHEY and CDR2 SMNVEV (reference sequence). With 2 bases removed from V and 1 base from J, the gap between germline ends came to 8 bases. The CDR3 consists of 15 residues. Constant-segment primers were used for 5'RACE, and the resulting TCR alpha and TCR beta cDNA libraries carried sample barcodes and UMIs. From the 5' RACE reads, TCRdb called clonotypes with MiXCR, one entry per CDR3 protein. The sample carries about 110,000 distinct CDR3 sequences, around 15% recorded once.

The receptor was isolated from an adult woman who had mild COVID-19 (a few samples of this study predate the infection). Cell type and time point are not known. The sequenced material came from PBMCs or a T cell subset sorted from them (not recorded which). The rearrangement uses TRBV27 and TRBJ2-2, with D perhaps TRBD2 (6 bases). This chain's CDR3 is CASSLRGLNTGELFF. CDR3 sequence (DNA): TGTGCCAGCAGTTTAAGGGGACTGAACACCGGGGAGCTGTTTTTT.